This T cell receptor beta chain derives from a study of post-analysis software for immune sequencing data. About the study: The patients showed relapsing-remitting, secondary progressive and progressive-relapsing multiple sclerosis courses. Findings and limits, study-wide: TRBV5-6, TRBV5-1 and TRBV20-1 belonged to a set of about 5 TRBV segments that were more frequent in patients than controls. Significantly lower normalized Chao1 diversity was found in patients with multiple sclerosis relative to controls.

A word on this clonotype: Its antigen is unknown.

cDNA libraries for TCR beta contained unique molecular identifiers. The T cell input of about 1 to 10 million gave approximately 500,000 cDNA molecules. MiXCR was run by TCRdb on the PCR reads, yielding one entry per CDR3 protein. The repertoire includes almost 700,000 distinct CDR3 sequences, around 60% of them detected once, and about 10% sits in the top ten. The length of the CDR3 is 15 residues. CDR1 and CDR2 from the germline V gene are SGDLS and YYNGEE. The V gene end was trimmed by 3 bases and the J gene end by 3 bases; junction bases not matched to a gene: 4. Sequenced: blood. This chain joins TRBV9 and TRBJ1-5, with 9 nucleotides matching TRBD1. The TCR originated in a girl aged 2-10 years with multiple sclerosis. CDR3 DNA sequence: TGTGCCAGCAGCGGAACAGGGGGCGACAATCAGCCCCAGCATTTT. It codes for CASSGTGGDNQPQHF.